This entry lists 27 T cell receptor beta chains sequenced from one sample in a study of control samples from healthy donors and cancer patients. TCRdb's table, derived via immunoSEQ multiplex PCR, lists solely in-frame clones and lacks some. This repertoire shows about 130,000 clones, roughly 94% found once; its top ten account for 11% to 15%. The sample taken for sequencing was PBMCs. Receptors were obtained from a man between 60 and 75 years old with colorectal cancer.

The J gene is TRBJ2-1, the V gene TRBV30, with TRBD2 matching over 15 bases. V shed 3 bases, J shed 10 bases, and the junction held 10 bases outside the gene matches. The CDR3 runs to 16 residues. Looked up from germline, CDR1 is GTSNPN and CDR2 is SVGIG (reference sequence). The CDR3 here is CAWSQGWTSGGGEQFF. The CDR3 DNA is TGTGCCTGGAGCCAGGGTTGGACTAGCGGGGGGGGAGAGCAGTTCTTC.

For this clone: This same CDR3 is encoded by further DNA sequences in the sample. V and J are TRBV24-1 and TRBJ2-2; tentative D call: TRBD2 (5 bases). Per the germline V gene, CDR1 is KGHDR and CDR2 is SFDVKD. CDR3 size: 13 residues. Deletions cut 7 bases from V and 0 bases from J, with 5 bases between. CDR3 nucleotides: TGTGCCACCAGGGACTCGAACACCGGGGAGCTGTTTTTT. This encodes CATRDSNTGELFF.

This rearrangement joins TRBV5-4 to TRBJ1-2; D possibly corresponds to TRBD1 (5 bases). This CDR3 region has 15 residues. Trimming removed 4 bases from V and 3 bases from J, with 16 bases in between. Germline loops: CDR1 SGHNT, CDR2 YYREEE (reference sequence). The CDR3 here is CASSVQLGTDYGYTF. CDR3 DNA: TGTGCCAGCAGCGTGCAGCTCGGGACGGACTATGGCTACACCTTC.

This rearrangement joins TRBV30 to TRBJ2-2, with 7 bases that match TRBD1. Germline V gives CDR1 GTSNPN, CDR2 SVGIG (reference sequence). V trimming: 3 bases; J trimming: 5 bases; junction bases outside the gene matches: 3. This CDR3 is built from 13 residues. CDR3 amino acids: CAWRFRGTGELFF. CDR3 nucleotides: TGTGCCTGGAGGTTCAGGGGGACCGGGGAGCTGTTTTTT.

For the CDR3, the DNA is TGTGCCAGCAGTGACAGGGGGAGAGGCTACACCTTC. Protein sequence: CASSDRGRGYTF. The V and J genes are TRBV2 and TRBJ1-2; 7 nucleotides line up with TRBD1. The V and J ends lost 3 bases and 8 bases, in that order; junction bases with no gene match: 3. Looked up from germline, CDR1 is SNHLY and CDR2 is FYNNEI. This CDR3 is built from 12 residues.

The rearrangement uses TRBV12-3 or TRBV12-4 and TRBJ2-5; D gene ambiguous. The CDR3 covers 11 residues. V lost 6 bases to trimming and J lost 1 base, with 3 bases between them. Here the CDR3 reads CASRSQETQYF. CDR3 in DNA: TGTGCCAGCAGGTCCCAAGAGACCCAGTACTTC.

The chain employs TRBV6-5 and TRBJ2-5; D is possibly TRBD2 (6 bases). The CDR3 runs to 15 residues. Germline assignment: CDR1 MNHEY and CDR2 SVGAGI. V was shortened by 2 bases and J by 4 bases, with 14 bases between the two germline ends. DNA for the CDR3: TGTGCCAGCAGTTACGGGACGGAGGGAGTAGAGACCCAGTACTTC. Encoded protein: CASSYGTEGVETQYF.

V and J are TRBV3-1 (or the pseudogene TRBV3-2) and TRBJ2-1; D assignment may be TRBD1 or TRBD2 (5 bases each). Germline CDR1 and CDR2: LGHDT and YNNKEL (reference sequence). The CDR3 extends over 16 amino acids. V was pared by 3 bases and J by 2 bases, with 14 bases between. The CDR3 DNA reads as TGTGCCAGCAGCCAGAACCGGGACCCTCCCTACAATGAGCAGTTCTTC. It codes for CASSQNRDPPYNEQFF.

The chain is built from TRBV5-1 and TRBJ2-7, with 7 bases aligning to TRBD1. Germline V gene sequence: CDR1 SGHRS, CDR2 YFSETQ. The CDR3 covers 15 residues. V was pared by 4 bases and J by 6 bases, with 13 bases of the junction left unmatched. The CDR3 region has the DNA TGCGCCAGCAGCCCGCAAACAGGGGCGGGTACCGAGCAGTACTTC. It translates to CASSPQTGAGTEQYF.

This chain links TRBV28 with TRBJ2-7, with TRBD2 matching 7 bases. From germline, CDR1 is MDHEN and CDR2 SYDVKM. CDR3 length: 14 residues. V shed 2 bases and J 5 bases; nucleotides not matched to a gene: 6. In DNA form, the CDR3 reads TGTGCCAGCAGTTTAAGCGGGGAAATCCACGAGCAGTACTTC. Protein: CASSLSGEIHEQYF.

The chain has TRBV3-1 (or the pseudogene TRBV3-2) and TRBJ2-2; 8 bases are shared with TRBD2. From germline, CDR1 is LGHDT and CDR2 YNNKEL (reference sequence). The J segment lost 1 base and the V segment lost 0 bases, leaving 7 bases of the junction unmatched. CDR3 length equals 18 residues. CDR3: CASSQEASGGKNTGELFF. The CDR3 DNA is TGTGCCAGCAGCCAAGAAGCAAGCGGGGGCAAGAACACCGGGGAGCTGTTTTTT.

This rearrangement joins TRBV19 to TRBJ2-2; no clear D. The CDR3 length is 15 residues. CDR1 is LNHDA, CDR2 SQIVND, per germline (reference sequence). V was cut by 4 bases and J by 1 base, with 10 bases left in between. The CDR3 here is CASSNRVVNTGELFF. CDR3 sequence (DNA): TGTGCCAGTAGTAACAGAGTCGTGAACACCGGGGAGCTGTTTTTT.

CDR3 loop: CAFPVGGTDTQYF. Here the CDR3 DNA reads TGTGCCTTTCCCGTCGGGGGAACAGATACGCAGTATTTT. J is TRBJ2-3 and V is TRBV30, with a tentative D call TRBD2 (6 bases). V lost 7 bases, J lost 3 bases, and 14 bases lay in between. CDR1 GTSNPN and CDR2 SVGIG come from the germline V gene (reference sequence). This CDR3 has 13 residues.

This clone was seen more than once but under ten times. V gene TRBV3-1 (or the pseudogene TRBV3-2) combines with J gene TRBJ2-1, with D hard to call. Trimming removed 6 bases from V and 7 bases from J, with 13 bases in between. Germline V gene sequence: CDR1 LGHDT, CDR2 YNNKEL (reference sequence). The CDR3 spans 13 residues. In nucleotides, the CDR3 is TGTGCCAGCAGTCACAACTACGGGAATGAGCAGTTCTTC. Protein sequence: CASSHNYGNEQFF.

This clone was observed at least ten times. This rearrangement joins TRBV5-1 to TRBJ2-1; 15 bases line up with TRBD2. Germline-derived CDR1 and CDR2 are SGHRS and YFSETQ. Trimming at V came to 3 bases and at J to 8 bases, leaving 15 bases not matched to a gene. CDR3 length equals 19 residues. The CDR3 here is CASSSGLAGGPSVIDEQFF. CDR3 sequence (DNA): TGCGCCAGCAGCTCCGGACTAGCGGGGGGGCCGAGTGTGATCGATGAGCAGTTCTTC.

The sample holds one count of this clone. In DNA, the CDR3 is TGTGCCATCAGGGCCGGCCCCAACACCGGGGAGCTGTTTTTT. The encoded protein is CAIRAGPNTGELFF. The chain couples TRBV10-3 to TRBJ2-2; no clear D gene. Per the germline V gene, CDR1 is ENHRY and CDR2 is SYGVKD. V was clipped by 6 bases and J by 2 bases, with 10 bases between them. The CDR3 length is 14 residues.

V usage is TRBV7-2 and J usage is TRBJ1-5; TRBD1 matches 9 bases. This CDR3 contains 17 residues. Germline assignment: CDR1 SGHTA and CDR2 FQGNSA. Trimming removed 3 bases from V and 6 bases from J; junction bases left unmatched: 12. CDR3 sequence reads: CASSLAFRDREVQPQHF. CDR3 in DNA: TGTGCCAGCAGCTTGGCTTTTCGGGACAGGGAGGTTCAGCCCCAGCATTTT.

The chain couples TRBV5-1 to TRBJ2-7; the D call may be TRBD1 or TRBD2 (6 bases each). Germline V gene sequence: CDR1 SGHRS, CDR2 YFSETQ. Trimming took off 0 bases at V and 6 bases at J, with 13 bases between the two ends. This CDR3 spans 14 amino acids. The CDR3 loop is CASSLGVGGREQYF. The CDR3 DNA sequence: TGCGCCAGCAGCTTGGGTGTAGGGGGGCGCGAGCAGTACTTC.

The V gene is TRBV4-1, the J gene TRBJ2-2; a weak D match, TRBD1 (5 bases). The CDR3 length is 15 residues. V was trimmed by 1 base and J by 5 bases, leaving 11 bases between them. CDR1 and CDR2 from the germline V gene are MGHRA and YSYEKL. The CDR3 coding sequence is TGCGCCAGCAGCCAAGGCGACAGAGTAACCGGGGAGCTGTTTTTT. Protein: CASSQGDRVTGELFF.

This clone was seen more than once but under ten times. J is TRBJ1-5 and V is TRBV19, with D tentatively TRBD1 (5 bases). Germline V lookup: CDR1 LNHDA, CDR2 SQIVND (reference sequence). The CDR3 is 14 amino acids. Trimming cost V 5 bases and J 3 bases, with 11 bases left between them. The DNA of the CDR3 is TGTGCCAGTAGTTGGGGGGACCACAATCAGCCCCAGCATTTT. It yields the protein CASSWGDHNQPQHF.

Only one count was recorded for this clone. The gene calls are TRBV12-3 or TRBV12-4 and TRBJ1-5; D call uncertain. Between the trimmed V and J ends, which lost 2 bases and 5 bases, there was a span of 7 bases. There are 13 residues in the CDR3. CDR3 loop: CASSLRLDQPQHF. The CDR3 DNA reads TGTGCCAGCAGTTTACGACTAGATCAGCCCCAGCATTTT.

The CDR3 DNA reads TGTGCCAGCAGTGAAGTCGGACAGGGACCCTACGAGCAGTACTTC. Encoded protein: CASSEVGQGPYEQYF. The V gene is TRBV6-1, the J gene TRBJ2-7; 8 bases map to TRBD1. CDR1 is MNHNS and CDR2 is SASEGT in the germline V gene. The CDR3 spans 15 residues. Losses at the gene ends were 1 base for V and 2 bases for J; bases not matched to a gene: 4.

The J gene is TRBJ1-1, the V gene TRBV28; no clear D gene. Germline V gene sequence: CDR1 MDHEN, CDR2 SYDVKM. The V gene lost 8 bases and the J gene lost 8 bases, with 9 bases spanning the gap. The CDR3 sequence is 10 residues long. Here the CDR3 DNA reads TGTGCCAGCCAAGGGTGGGAAGCTTTCTTT. Its protein is CASQGWEAFF.

The rearrangement uses TRBV19 and TRBJ1-2; possibly TRBD1 for D (6 bases). The CDR3 contains 14 residues. Germline-derived CDR1 and CDR2 are LNHDA and SQIVND (reference sequence). Trimming took off 2 bases at V and 3 bases at J, with 10 bases between the two ends. As DNA, the CDR3 is TGTGCCAGTAGTATACGGACAGTTTACTATGGCTACACCTTC. Residues: CASSIRTVYYGYTF.

The table lists this clone with a count of one. The chain carries TRBV2 and TRBJ1-5; TRBD1 is a possible D gene (6 bases). The CDR3 contains 15 residues. Germline V CDR1 and CDR2: SNHLY, FYNNEI. V lost 3 bases and J lost 6, with 15 bases in between. CDR3: CASSEMGARGQPQHF. CDR3 DNA sequence: TGTGCCAGCAGTGAGATGGGGGCGCGAGGTCAGCCCCAGCATTTT.

The gene calls are TRBV4-3 and TRBJ2-1; possible D gene TRBD2, 6 bases. Germline CDR1 is LGHNA and CDR2 is YSLEER. V was clipped by 0 bases and J by 2 bases, with 11 bases between them. The CDR3 spans 16 residues. The CDR3 is CASSQDSTGAYNEQFF. The CDR3 DNA reads as TGCGCCAGCAGCCAAGATTCAACGGGAGCCTACAATGAGCAGTTCTTC.

The CDR3 coding sequence is TGTGCCAGCAGCCGTACTAGCGGGGGGGCATACGAGCAGTACTTC. This sequence encodes CASSRTSGGAYEQYF. The V and J genes are TRBV3-1 (or the pseudogene TRBV3-2) and TRBJ2-7; 13 bases agree with TRBD2. Looked up from germline, CDR1 is LGHDT and CDR2 is YNNKEL (reference sequence). With 4 bases clipped from V and 4 bases from J, the junction kept 4 bases outside the gene matches. This CDR3 spans 15 amino acids.